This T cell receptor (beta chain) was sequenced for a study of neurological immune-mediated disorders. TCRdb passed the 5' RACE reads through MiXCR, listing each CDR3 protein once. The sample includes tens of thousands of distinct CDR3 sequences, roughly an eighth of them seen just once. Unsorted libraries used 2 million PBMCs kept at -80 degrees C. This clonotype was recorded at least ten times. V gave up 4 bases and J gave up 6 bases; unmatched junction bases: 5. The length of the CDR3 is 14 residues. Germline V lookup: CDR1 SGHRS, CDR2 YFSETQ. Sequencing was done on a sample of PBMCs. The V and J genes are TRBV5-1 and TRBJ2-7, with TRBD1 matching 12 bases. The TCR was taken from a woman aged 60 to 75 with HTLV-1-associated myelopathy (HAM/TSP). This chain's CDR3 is CASSGDRGRFEQYF. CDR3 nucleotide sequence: TGCGCCAGCAGCGGGGACAGGGGGCGTTTCGAGCAGTACTTC.